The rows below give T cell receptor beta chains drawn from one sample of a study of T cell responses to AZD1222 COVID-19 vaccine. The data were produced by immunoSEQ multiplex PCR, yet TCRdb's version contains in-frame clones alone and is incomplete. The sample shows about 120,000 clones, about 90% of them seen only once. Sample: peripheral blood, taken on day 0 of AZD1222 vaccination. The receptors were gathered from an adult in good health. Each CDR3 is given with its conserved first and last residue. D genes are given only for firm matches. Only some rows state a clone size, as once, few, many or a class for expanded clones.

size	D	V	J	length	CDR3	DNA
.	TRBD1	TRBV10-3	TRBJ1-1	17	CAIRQRGTGAILTEAFF	TGTGCCATCCGCCAGAGGGGGACAGGGGCAATTCTGACTGAAGCTTTCTTT
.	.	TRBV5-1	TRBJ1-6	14	CASARDFSRSPLHF	TGCGCCAGTGCGAGGGATTTCTCCCGTTCACCCCTCCACTTT
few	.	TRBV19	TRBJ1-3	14	CATSLQNSGNTIYF	TGTGCCACCTCATTACAGAACTCTGGAAACACCATATATTTT
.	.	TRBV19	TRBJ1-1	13	CASSPWELGEAFF	TGTGCCAGTAGCCCATGGGAGCTAGGGGAAGCTTTCTTT
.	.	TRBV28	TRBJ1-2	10	CATSGYGYTF	TGTGCCACCTCTGGGTATGGCTACACCTTC
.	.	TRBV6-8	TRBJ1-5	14	CASSGGQGNQPQHF	TGTGCCAGCAGTGGGGGACAAGGCAATCAGCCCCAGCATTTT
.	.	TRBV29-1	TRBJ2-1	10	CSAADREQFF	TGCAGCGCCGCTGACAGGGAGCAGTTCTTC
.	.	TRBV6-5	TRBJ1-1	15	CASSSTAGVNTEAFF	TGTGCCAGCAGTTCCACAGCTGGAGTGAACACTGAAGCTTTCTTT
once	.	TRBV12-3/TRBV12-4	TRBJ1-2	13	CASRQHGDFGYTF	TGTGCCAGCAGACAACACGGGGACTTTGGCTACACCTTC
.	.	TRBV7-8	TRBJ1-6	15	CASSTRTLGNSPLHF	TGTGCCAGCAGCACCCGGACCCTCGGGAATTCACCCCTCCACTTT
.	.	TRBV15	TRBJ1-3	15	CATSRDRQPRNTIYF	TGTGCCACCAGCAGAGATCGGCAACCCAGGAACACCATATATTTT
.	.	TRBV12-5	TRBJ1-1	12	CASGYGLTEAFF	TGTGCTAGTGGTTATGGACTCACTGAAGCTTTCTTT
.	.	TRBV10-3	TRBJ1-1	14	CAISGFPQNTEAFF	TGTGCCATCTCAGGGTTCCCTCAGAACACTGAAGCTTTCTTT
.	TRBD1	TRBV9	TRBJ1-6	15	CASSVAGGGDSPLHF	TGTGCCAGCAGCGTAGCAGGGGGCGGTGATTCACCCCTCCACTTT